The 3 T cell receptor beta chains listed next were all sequenced from one sample in a study of T-cell reconstitution after alpha-beta-depleted transplantation in children. TCRbeta library construction was performed incorporating unique molecular identifiers. From the PCR reads, TCRdb called clonotypes with MiXCR, one entry per CDR3 protein. Among about 980,000 distinct CDR3 sequences listed, about 26% were seen once. The sequenced sample was PBMCs, mostly from graft donor cells, obtained 360 days after TCRalphabeta/CD19-depleted stem cell transplant. The source is a boy in the first two years of life who had a stem cell transplant for SCID, so the T cells may come from the graft donor.

The V and J genes are TRBV5-5 and TRBJ2-7; TRBD1 matches 7 bases. V shed 1 base and J 6 bases; nucleotides not matched to a gene: 13. Germline-derived CDR1 and CDR2 are SGHKS and YYEKEE (reference sequence). This CDR3 has 16 residues. The CDR3 loop reads CASSLSIGTDLFEQYF. The CDR3 DNA reads TGTGCCAGCAGCTTGTCCATCGGGACAGACCTCTTCGAGCAGTACTTC. The full variable domain, with the rest looked up from reference TRBV5-5 and TRBJ2-7, is DAGVTQSPTHLIKTRGQQVTLRCSPISGHKSVSWYQQVLGQGPQFIFQYYEKEERGRGNFPDRFSARQFPNYSSELNVNALLLGDSALYLCASSLSIGTDLFEQYFGPGTRLTVT.

This clonotype was seen many times. Written as DNA, the CDR3 is TGCGCCAGCAGCCCGACCCCCGGTTTTTCGATCCAAGAGACCCAGTACTTC. Translated: CASSPTPGFSIQETQYF. The chain links TRBV5-1 to TRBJ2-5, with unresolved D. This CDR3 is built from 17 residues. The V gene lost 4 bases and the J gene lost 1 base, with 20 bases spanning the gap. Per germline, CDR1 SGHRS and CDR2 YFSETQ.

J is TRBJ2-7 and V is TRBV7-8; TRBD2 is a possible D gene (6 bases). The V and J ends lost 5 bases and 2 bases respectively, with 19 bases between them. From germline, CDR1 is SGHVS and CDR2 FQNEAQ. The CDR3 has 16 amino acids. CDR3 sequence: CASSAPGLGTPYEQYF. DNA for the CDR3: TGTGCCAGCAGCGCCCCGGGACTTGGGACCCCCTACGAGCAGTACTTC.